The 31 T cell receptor beta chains reported below all come from one sample, sequenced in a study of T-cell reconstitution after alpha-beta-depleted transplantation in children (dated by TCRdb to the mid-2010s). The library relied on PCR. Instrument on record: Illumina HiSeq 2500. TCR libraries were prepared with molecular barcoding, using unique molecular identifiers to normalize TCRbeta repertoire quantification. Using fastp at Q25 and MiXCR, TCRdb reprocessed the public reads and kept productive beta chains. Rows with one shared CDR3 protein collapse into an entry with the most common genes and DNA. The sample table records almost 500,000 distinct CDR3 sequences; about 11% of these occur just once. The ten top clones hold roughly 2% of the sample. The treatment or condition label, read with the paper, signifies: allogeneic hematopoietic cell transplantation with graft depleted of TCRalphabeta T cells and CD19 B cells.

The sequenced sample was PBMCs, obtained before TCRalphabeta/CD19-depleted stem cell transplant. These receptors were collected from a child aged 2 to 9 with inherited bone marrow failure, due to receive a stem cell transplant.

This clonotype was detected a few times. The chain employs TRBV12-3 or TRBV12-4 and TRBJ2-1; D may be TRBD1 (5 bases). V gave up 1 base and J gave up 8 bases, with 9 bases separating them. The CDR3 is 13 residues long. The CDR3 loop reads CASSLGPGYEQFF. For the CDR3, the DNA is TGTGCCAGCAGTTTAGGGCCAGGGTATGAGCAGTTCTTC.

This clonotype occurred many times. The V and J genes are TRBV19 and TRBJ1-1, with D possibly matching TRBD1 (5 bases). This CDR3 has 13 amino acids. Germline CDR1 LNHDA, CDR2 SQIVND (reference sequence). The V and J ends lost 6 bases and 0 bases respectively, with 8 bases between them. The CDR3 is CASRGHVNTEAFF. The CDR3 DNA reads as TGTGCCAGTAGGGGGCACGTGAACACTGAAGCTTTCTTT.

This clonotype was detected many times. The V gene is TRBV7-2, the J gene TRBJ1-1; no reliable D call. This CDR3 is 15 amino acids long. Germline V gives CDR1 SGHTA, CDR2 FQGNSA. The V gene lost 1 base and the J gene lost 0 bases, with 9 bases spanning the gap. The CDR3 coding sequence is TGTGCCAGCAGCTTAGTGGGCGTATTGAACACTGAAGCTTTCTTT. Its protein is CASSLVGVLNTEAFF.

This clonotype was counted ten times or more. The chain recombines TRBV6-2 or TRBV6-3 with TRBJ2-7; weak D call: TRBD1 (7 bases). In germline, CDR1 is MNHEY, CDR2 SVGEGT. The V end lost 4 bases, the J end lost 4 bases, and 14 bases lay between the germline ends. CDR3 length: 14 residues. CDR3 residues: CASSSGGGFYEQYF. The CDR3 DNA is TGTGCCAGCAGTTCCGGAGGGGGCTTTTACGAGCAGTACTTC.

The CDR3 is CASSIPSEQFF. The CDR3 DNA reads TGTGCCAGTAGTATACCTTCCGAGCAGTTCTTC. The rearrangement links TRBV19 to TRBJ2-1; the D is unclear. Per germline, CDR1 LNHDA and CDR2 SQIVND (reference sequence). The CDR3 runs to 11 residues. Trimming cost V 2 bases and J 10 bases, with 6 bases left between them.

This clonotype was detected a few times. The chain uses TRBV12-3 or TRBV12-4 and TRBJ1-2; no firm D call. The CDR3 runs to 11 residues. V gave up 10 bases and J gave up 1 base, with 7 bases separating them. This CDR3 reads CATSYNYGYTF. The CDR3 DNA reads as TGTGCCACCTCATATAACTATGGCTACACCTTC.

The gene calls are TRBV5-6 and TRBJ1-5; the D gene is possibly TRBD1 (6 bases). Germline assignment: CDR1 SGHDT and CDR2 YYEEEE. Trimming stripped 1 base from V and 5 bases from J, with 25 bases between. This CDR3 region has 19 residues. The CDR3 DNA is TGTGCCAGCAGCTTGACAACAGGGAGCCGGAGGAGTGAGTATCAGCCCCAGCATTTT. Translated: CASSLTTGSRRSEYQPQHF.

This clonotype was seen at least ten times. The chain joins TRBV4-1 to TRBJ2-7, with D possibly being TRBD1 or TRBD2 (5 bases each). This CDR3 is built from 13 residues. Trimming stripped 4 bases from V and 9 bases from J, with 16 bases between. Germline loops: CDR1 MGHRA, CDR2 YSYEKL. CDR3 sequence: CASSPGPRLGQYF. DNA for the CDR3: TGCGCCAGCAGCCCGGGACCGCGTTTGGGGCAGTACTTC.

This clonotype has at least ten counts. This rearrangement joins TRBV20-1 to TRBJ1-2; D not resolved. The CDR3 is made up of 14 amino acids. Germline V lookup: CDR1 DFQATT, CDR2 SNEGSKA (reference sequence). V was cut by 3 bases and J by 5 bases, with 16 bases left in between. CDR3 DNA sequence: TGCAGTGCTAGGCCCCTAGACATGGCTTATGGCTACACCTTC. This gives the protein CSARPLDMAYGYTF.

This clonotype has a count of ten or more. This rearrangement joins TRBV12-3 or TRBV12-4 to TRBJ1-1; weak D call: TRBD1 (6 bases). The CDR3 consists of 14 residues. V was trimmed by 3 bases and J by 1 base, leaving 9 bases between them. This chain's CDR3 is CASSLARGNTEAFF. DNA for the CDR3: TGTGCCAGCAGTTTGGCCAGGGGGAACACTGAAGCTTTCTTT.

In its sample, this clonotype was seen a few times. This chain links TRBV6-1 with TRBJ1-5, with 8 bases lining up with TRBD1. The CDR3 sequence is 16 residues long. Trimming cost V 5 bases and J 5 bases; bases outside gene matches: 11. Germline V gene lookup returns CDR1 MNHNS and CDR2 SASEGT. CDR3 in amino acids: CASSQSWTGMHQPQHF. The CDR3 nucleotides are TGTGCCAGCAGTCAATCTTGGACAGGGATGCATCAGCCCCAGCATTTT.

Ten or more counts support this clonotype. The V call is TRBV7-9, the J call TRBJ2-7; tentatively, D is TRBD1 (6 bases). The CDR3 runs 14 residues. CDR1 SEHNR and CDR2 FQNEAQ come from the germline V gene (reference sequence). With 5 bases removed from V and 0 bases from J, the gap between germline ends came to 11 bases. CDR3 DNA sequence: TGTGCCAGCAGCGACCACAGGGCCTCCTACGAGCAGTACTTC. It codes for CASSDHRASYEQYF. The full variable domain, its missing parts supplied by reference TRBV7-9 and TRBJ2-7, is DTGVSQNPRHKITKRGQNVTFRCDPISEHNRLYWYRQTLGQGPEFLTYFQNEAQLEKSRLLSDRFSAERPKGSFSTLEIQRTEQGDSAMYLCASSDHRASYEQYFGPGTRLTVT.

This clonotype was observed at least ten times. This chain uses TRBV5-5 with TRBJ1-2; D ambiguous. The CDR3 spans 14 residues. Trimming stripped 4 bases from V and 0 bases from J, with 10 bases between. The germline CDR1 and CDR2 sequences are SGHKS and YYEKEE (reference sequence). CDR3 DNA: TGTGCCAGCAGCGCCGACCCAGCTAACTATGGCTACACCTTC. Its protein product is CASSADPANYGYTF.

This clonotype occurred a few times. The genes are TRBV6-5 and TRBJ2-1; D is perhaps TRBD2 (5 bases). Trimming shortened V by 1 base and J by 6 bases, and 13 bases separated the two germline ends. This CDR3 has 15 amino acids. CDR1 and CDR2 (germline): MNHEY, SVGAGI. This chain's CDR3 is CASSYFLASTNEQFF. The DNA of the CDR3 is TGTGCCAGCAGTTACTTCCTGGCTAGCACCAATGAGCAGTTCTTC.

This clonotype was counted ten times or more. The rearrangement joins TRBV16 to TRBJ2-3; 9 nucleotides line up with TRBD2. CDR1 and CDR2 from the germline V gene are KGHSY and FQNENV. After removal of 1 base from V and 4 bases from J, the junction contained 9 bases not matched to a gene. The CDR3 has 17 amino acids. CDR3 region: CASSQLISGRSSDTQYF. The CDR3 region has the DNA TGTGCCAGCAGCCAATTAATTAGCGGGAGATCGTCAGATACGCAGTATTTT.

This clonotype was picked up many times. The chain joins TRBV29-1 to TRBJ2-7; 8 bases map to TRBD1. CDR3 length: 15 amino acids. With V trimmed by 0 bases and J by 4 bases, 8 bases remained unmatched. Germline V gene data show CDR1 as SQVTM and CDR2 as ANQGSEA. The CDR3 sequence: CSVEDRSGGGYEQYF. The CDR3 coding sequence is TGCAGCGTTGAAGATCGCTCAGGGGGCGGGTACGAGCAGTACTTC.

This clonotype was counted ten times or more. V and J are TRBV12-3 or TRBV12-4 and TRBJ2-1, with 12 bases fitting TRBD2. Losses at the gene ends were 5 bases for V and 0 bases for J; bases not matched to a gene: 8. The CDR3 extends over 18 amino acids. CDR3 nucleotide sequence: TGTGCCAGCAGTCCACTAGCGGGAGGCTTCCTCTCCTACAATGAGCAGTTCTTC. It specifies CASSPLAGGFLSYNEQFF.

This clonotype was counted ten times or more. The chain links TRBV28 to TRBJ2-1; 11 positions match TRBD2. V lost 4 bases to trimming and J lost 4 bases; unmatched junction nucleotides: 6. CDR1 is MDHEN and CDR2 is SYDVKM in the germline V gene. The CDR3 is 16 amino acids. CDR3 loop: CASSSRLAGIYNEQFF. The CDR3 nucleotides are TGTGCCAGCAGTTCTCGACTAGCGGGAATTTACAATGAGCAGTTCTTC.

This clonotype was seen repeatedly, ten times or more. The chain carries TRBV6-2 or TRBV6-3 and TRBJ2-7; D ambiguous. The CDR3 spans 13 residues. The V and J ends lost 2 bases and 3 bases respectively, with 8 bases between them. Germline assignment: CDR1 MNHEY and CDR2 SVGEGT. The CDR3 sequence: CASSYVGYYEQYF. The CDR3 nucleotides read TGTGCCAGCAGTTACGTCGGATACTACGAGCAGTACTTC.

The gene calls are TRBV29-1 and TRBJ2-5, with 11 nucleotides matching TRBD2. The CDR3 spans 13 residues. The V gene end was trimmed by 7 bases and the J gene end by 5 bases; junction bases not matched to a gene: 6. From germline, CDR1 is SQVTM and CDR2 ANQGSEA. CDR3 nucleotides: TGCAGCGCCCGACTAGCGGGAATGGAGACCCAGTACTTC. Amino acid sequence: CSARLAGMETQYF.

This clonotype was found many times. The chain uses TRBV5-1 and TRBJ2-1; 12 bases agree with TRBD2. The CDR3 is made up of 16 amino acids. Trimming took 1 base from V and 5 from J; bases not matched to a gene: 4. CDR1 and CDR2 from the germline V gene are SGHRS and YFSETQ. The chain's CDR3 is CASSLFRLAGDNEQFF. CDR3 in DNA: TGCGCCAGCAGCTTGTTCAGACTAGCGGGAGACAATGAGCAGTTCTTC.

V and J are TRBV20-1 and TRBJ2-5; D might be TRBD1 (7 bases). Per the germline V gene, CDR1 is DFQATT and CDR2 is SNEGSKA (reference sequence). The CDR3 is 14 amino acids. Between the trimmed V and J ends, which lost 3 bases and 3 bases, there was a span of 14 bases. CDR3 residues: CSASGDREEETQYF. The DNA for the CDR3 is TGCAGTGCTAGTGGCGACAGGGAGGAAGAGACCCAGTACTTC.

The rearrangement uses TRBV7-2 and TRBJ2-7, with 9 bases lining up with TRBD1. The trim removed 5 bases at V and 4 bases at J, leaving 9 bases unmatched. The CDR3 is 15 residues long. The V gene's germline CDR1 is SGHTA and CDR2 FQGNSA. The CDR3 spells CASSPLGQGSYEQYF. For the CDR3, the DNA is TGTGCCAGCAGCCCACTGGGACAGGGCAGTTACGAGCAGTACTTC.

About this clonotype: Just one base apart from a much larger clone, this may be a read error. This chain connects TRBV6-4 to TRBJ2-7; 8 bases fit TRBD2. CDR3 size: 15 residues. Germline V gene lookup returns CDR1 MRHNA and CDR2 SNTAGT. In DNA form, the CDR3 reads TGTGCCTGCAGTGAGGGCGGGAGGTCCCTTTACGAGCAGTACTTC. As protein: CACSEGGRSLYEQYF.

This chain joins TRBV27 and TRBJ2-7; TRBD2 is a possible D gene (5 bases). The germline V gene has CDR1 MNHEY and CDR2 SMNVEV (reference sequence). This CDR3 comprises 12 residues. The V gene lost 0 bases and the J gene lost 6 bases, with 6 bases spanning the gap. This CDR3 reads CASSLSRVEQYF. The CDR3 DNA is TGTGCCAGCAGTTTATCGCGGGTCGAGCAGTACTTC.

This clonotype was seen ten or more times. The rearrangement links TRBV7-8 to TRBJ2-1, with TRBD2 matching 10 bases. Trimming at V came to 5 bases and at J to 9 bases, leaving 16 bases not matched to a gene. The CDR3 extends over 17 amino acids. CDR1 and CDR2 from the germline V gene are SGHVS and FQNEAQ. The CDR3 DNA reads TGTGCCAGCAGCATTGGCCTACTAGCGGGACCTTCTAGTGAGCAGTTCTTC. This codes for CASSIGLLAGPSSEQFF.

This clonotype was found a few times. This chain connects TRBV7-2 to TRBJ2-7, with D hard to call. This CDR3 has 13 amino acids. The germline gives CDR1 SGHTA, CDR2 FQGNSA. Trimming removed 0 bases from V and 3 bases from J, with 6 bases in between. DNA for the CDR3: TGTGCCAGCAGCTTAGCTTCGTTCTACGAGCAGTACTTC. It is translated as CASSLASFYEQYF. Supplemented by reference TRBV7-2 and TRBJ2-7, the full variable domain reads GAGVSQSPSNKVTEKGKDVELRCDPISGHTALYWYRQSLGQGLEFLIYFQGNSAPDKSGLPSDRFSAERTGGSVSTLTIQRTQQEDSAVYLCASSLASFYEQYFGPGTRLTVT.

In this sample, this clonotype turned up a few times. The V and J genes are TRBV6-5 and TRBJ1-2, with 8 bases identical to TRBD1. Germline CDR1 reads MNHEY; CDR2 reads SVGAGI. V dropped 4 bases and J dropped 7; count of bases not matched to a gene: 8. There are 14 residues in the CDR3. As DNA, the CDR3 is TGTGCCAGCAGTTTAGGCCAGGGGGCAAGTGGCTACACCTTC. Its translation: CASSLGQGASGYTF.

V is TRBV7-9 and J is TRBJ2-2; 9 bases agree with TRBD1. The germline gives CDR1 SEHNR, CDR2 FQNEAQ (reference sequence). Trimming removed 6 bases from V and 8 bases from J; junction bases left unmatched: 7. This CDR3 contains 14 residues. CDR3 sequence reads: CASSRQGDSGELFF. In nucleotides, the CDR3 is TGTGCCAGCAGTCGACAGGGGGATAGTGGGGAGCTGTTTTTT.

This clonotype was seen ten or more times. The chain recombines TRBV7-9 with TRBJ2-7; no clear D. Germline values: CDR1 SEHNR, CDR2 FQNEAQ (reference sequence). The germline V and J ends were trimmed by 3 bases and 5 bases, with 8 bases remaining between them. The CDR3 runs to 12 residues. CDR3 coding DNA: TGTGCCAGCAGCTTCCATAGGAACGAGCAGTACTTC. Its translation is CASSFHRNEQYF.

This clonotype was found many times. The genes are TRBV7-2 and TRBJ2-1; 10 positions agree with TRBD2. CDR3 length equals 14 residues. V lost 5 bases to trimming and J lost 5 bases; unmatched junction nucleotides: 3. Germline assignment: CDR1 SGHTA and CDR2 FQGNSA. In DNA form, the CDR3 reads TGTGCCAGCAGCCGGACTAGCGGAAACAATGAGCAGTTCTTC. Translating it yields CASSRTSGNNEQFF.